This T cell receptor (beta chain) is from a study of regulatory T cells in long-lasting Graves disease. Investigators prepared the TCR beta libraries by applying iRepertoire HTBI primers and Arm-PCR of CDR3 regions. Each CDR3 protein gets one entry after TCRdb re-called the multiplex PCR reads with MiXCR. The sample contains around 420,000 distinct CDR3 sequences, about a sixth of which appear only once. This clonotype was counted many times. The CDR3 runs 16 residues. V lost 0 bases to trimming and J lost 2 bases; unmatched junction nucleotides: 2. The germline V gene has CDR1 SGHVS and CDR2 FQNEAQ. Noted time point: newly diagnosed GD, antithyroid drugs for less than 3 months. Scientists built the TCR library using RNA that was extracted from PBMCs.

This rearrangement joins TRBV7-8 to TRBJ1-5, with TRBD1 identical over 9 bases. This sample comprised peripheral blood mononuclear cells (PBMCs), obtained at new diagnosis, from a patient treated with antithyroid drugs. The receptor comes from a female donor with Graves disease. In DNA, the CDR3 is TGTGCCAGCAGCTTAGCGGGACAGGGTCGCAATCAGCCCCAGCATTTT. This codes for CASSLAGQGRNQPQHF.